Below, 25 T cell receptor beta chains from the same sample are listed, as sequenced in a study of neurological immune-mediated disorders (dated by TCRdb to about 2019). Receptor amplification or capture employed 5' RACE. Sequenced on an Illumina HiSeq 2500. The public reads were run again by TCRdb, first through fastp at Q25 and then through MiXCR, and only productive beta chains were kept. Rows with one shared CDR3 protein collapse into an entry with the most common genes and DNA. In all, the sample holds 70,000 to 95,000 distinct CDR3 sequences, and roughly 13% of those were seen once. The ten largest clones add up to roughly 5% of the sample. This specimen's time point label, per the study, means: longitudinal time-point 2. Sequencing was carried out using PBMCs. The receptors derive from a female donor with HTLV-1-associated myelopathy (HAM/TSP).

CDR3 in DNA: TGTGCCAGCAGCCCCCCGGGACTAGAGGGGGGCGATGAGCAGTTCTTC. Encoded protein: CASSPPGLEGGDEQFF. The J gene is TRBJ2-1, the V gene TRBV11-3; 8 nucleotides align to TRBD2. V dropped 5 bases and J dropped 8; count of bases not matched to a gene: 14. Germline values: CDR1 SGHNT, CDR2 YENEEA. This CDR3 spans 16 amino acids. Filled out from reference TRBV11-3 and TRBJ2-1, the complete variable domain reads EAGVVQSPRYKIIEKKQPVAFWCNPISGHNTLYWYLQNLGQGPELLIRYENEEAVDDSQLPKDRFSAERLKGVDSTLKIQPAELGDSAVYLCASSPPGLEGGDEQFFGPGTRLTVL.

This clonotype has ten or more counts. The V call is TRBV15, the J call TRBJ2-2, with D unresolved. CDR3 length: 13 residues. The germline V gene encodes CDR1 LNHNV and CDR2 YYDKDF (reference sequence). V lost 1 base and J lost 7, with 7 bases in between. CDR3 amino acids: CATSRVRDGELFF. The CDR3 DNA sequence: TGTGCCACCAGCAGAGTTAGGGACGGGGAGCTGTTTTTT.

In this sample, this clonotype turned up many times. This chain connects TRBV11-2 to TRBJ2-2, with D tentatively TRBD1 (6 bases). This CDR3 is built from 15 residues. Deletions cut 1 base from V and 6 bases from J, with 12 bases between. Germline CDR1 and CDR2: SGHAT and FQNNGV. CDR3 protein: CASSLGRTDPGELFF. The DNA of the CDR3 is TGTGCCAGCAGCTTAGGAAGGACAGACCCCGGGGAGCTGTTTTTT.

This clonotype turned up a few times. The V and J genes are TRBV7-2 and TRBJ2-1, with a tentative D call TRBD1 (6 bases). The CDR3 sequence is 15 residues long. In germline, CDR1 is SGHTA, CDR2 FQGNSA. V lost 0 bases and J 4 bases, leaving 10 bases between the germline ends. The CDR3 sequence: CASSLAGTNYNEQFF. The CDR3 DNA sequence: TGTGCCAGCAGCTTAGCCGGGACAAATTACAATGAGCAGTTCTTC.

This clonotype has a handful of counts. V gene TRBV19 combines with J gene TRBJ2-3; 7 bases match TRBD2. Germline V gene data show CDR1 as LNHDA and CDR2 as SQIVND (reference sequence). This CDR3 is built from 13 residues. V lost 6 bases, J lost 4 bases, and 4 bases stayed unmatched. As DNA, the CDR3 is TGTGCCAGTAGCTGGGACTACGCAGATACGCAGTATTTT. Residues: CASSWDYADTQYF.

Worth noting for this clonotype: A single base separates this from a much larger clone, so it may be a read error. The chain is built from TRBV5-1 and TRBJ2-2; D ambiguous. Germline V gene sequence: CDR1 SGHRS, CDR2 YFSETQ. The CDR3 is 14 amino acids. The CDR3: CGSSLGVGNGELFF. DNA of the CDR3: TGCGGCAGCAGCTTGGGTGTGGGTAACGGGGAGCTGTTTTTT.

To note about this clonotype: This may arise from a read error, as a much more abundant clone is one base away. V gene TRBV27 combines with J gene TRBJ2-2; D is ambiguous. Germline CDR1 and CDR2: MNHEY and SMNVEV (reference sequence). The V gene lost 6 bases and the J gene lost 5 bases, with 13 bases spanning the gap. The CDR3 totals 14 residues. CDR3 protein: CASRSGWTTGELFF. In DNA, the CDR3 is TGTGCCAGCAGATCTGGATGGACGACCGGGGAGCTGTTTTTT.

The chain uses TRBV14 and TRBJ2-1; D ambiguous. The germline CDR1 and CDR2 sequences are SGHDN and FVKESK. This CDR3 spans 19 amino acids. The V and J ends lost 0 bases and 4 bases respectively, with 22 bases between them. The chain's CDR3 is CASSQDLRLRTAFYNEQFF. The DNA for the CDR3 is TGTGCCAGCAGCCAAGATCTACGGCTCCGAACTGCTTTTTACAATGAGCAGTTCTTC.

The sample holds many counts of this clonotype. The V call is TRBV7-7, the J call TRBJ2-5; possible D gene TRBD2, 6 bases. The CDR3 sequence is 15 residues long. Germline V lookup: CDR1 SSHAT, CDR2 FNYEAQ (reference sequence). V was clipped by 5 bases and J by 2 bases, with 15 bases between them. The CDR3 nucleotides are TGTGCCAGCAGCACAGGACTAAACCCACAAGAGACCCAGTACTTC. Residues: CASSTGLNPQETQYF.

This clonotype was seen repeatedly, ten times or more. CDR3 nucleotides: TGTGCCAGCAGCTTAAGAGGTTCCGGGACTAGCGGGGGGGCCTACGAGCAGTACTTC. It translates to CASSLRGSGTSGGAYEQYF. The gene calls are TRBV7-3 and TRBJ2-7; 16 bases align to TRBD2. CDR1 is SGHTA and CDR2 is FQGTGA in the germline V gene. V lost 1 base to trimming and J lost 2 bases; unmatched junction nucleotides: 8. The CDR3 loop spans 19 amino acids.

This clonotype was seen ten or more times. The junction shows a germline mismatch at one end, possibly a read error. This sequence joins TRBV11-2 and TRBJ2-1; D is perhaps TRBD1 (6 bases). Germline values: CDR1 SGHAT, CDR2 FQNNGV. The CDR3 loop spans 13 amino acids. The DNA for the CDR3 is TGTGCCAGCAGCTTAGGGGACGACAGGTTAATCTCCTTC. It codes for CASSLGDDRLISF.

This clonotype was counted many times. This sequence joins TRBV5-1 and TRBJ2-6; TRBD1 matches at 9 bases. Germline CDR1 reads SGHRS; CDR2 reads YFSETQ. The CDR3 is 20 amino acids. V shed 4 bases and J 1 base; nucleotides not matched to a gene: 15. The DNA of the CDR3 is TGCGCCAGCAGCCCGGACTTGCGGGACAGGGATGGGTCTGGGGCCAACGTCCTGACTTTC. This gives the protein CASSPDLRDRDGSGANVLTF.

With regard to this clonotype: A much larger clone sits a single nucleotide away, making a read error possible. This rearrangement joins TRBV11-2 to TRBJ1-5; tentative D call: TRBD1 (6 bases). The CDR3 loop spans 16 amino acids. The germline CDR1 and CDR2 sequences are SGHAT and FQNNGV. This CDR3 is CAGSLGPQGFNQPQHF. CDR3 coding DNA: TGTGCCGGCAGCTTAGGACCACAGGGATTCAATCAGCCCCAGCATTTT. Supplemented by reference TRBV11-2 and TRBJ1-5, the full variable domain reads EAGVAQSPRYKIIEKRQSVAFWCNPISGHATLYWYQQILGQGPKLLIQFQNNGVVDDSQLPKDRFSAERLKGVDSTLKIQPAKLEDSAVYLCAGSLGPQGFNQPQHFGDGTRLSIL.

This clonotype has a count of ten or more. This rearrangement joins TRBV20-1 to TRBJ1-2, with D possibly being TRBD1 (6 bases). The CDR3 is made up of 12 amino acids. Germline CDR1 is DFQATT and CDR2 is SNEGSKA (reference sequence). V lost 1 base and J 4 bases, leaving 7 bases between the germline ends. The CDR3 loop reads CSARGGPYGYTF. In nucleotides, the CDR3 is TGCAGTGCTAGAGGGGGGCCCTATGGCTACACCTTC.

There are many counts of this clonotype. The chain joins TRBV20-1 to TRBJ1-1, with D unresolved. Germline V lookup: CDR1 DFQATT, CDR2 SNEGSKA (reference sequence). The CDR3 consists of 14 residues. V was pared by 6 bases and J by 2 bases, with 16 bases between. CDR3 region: CSAAFIAGNTEAFF. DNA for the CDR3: TGCAGTGCAGCGTTTATCGCGGGTAACACTGAAGCTTTCTTT.

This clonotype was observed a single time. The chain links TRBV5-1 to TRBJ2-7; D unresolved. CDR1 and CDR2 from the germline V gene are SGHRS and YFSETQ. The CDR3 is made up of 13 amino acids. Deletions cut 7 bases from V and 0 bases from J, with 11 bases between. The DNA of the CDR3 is TGCGCCAGCCGGATGTCCACCTCCTACGAGCAGTACTTC. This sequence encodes CASRMSTSYEQYF.

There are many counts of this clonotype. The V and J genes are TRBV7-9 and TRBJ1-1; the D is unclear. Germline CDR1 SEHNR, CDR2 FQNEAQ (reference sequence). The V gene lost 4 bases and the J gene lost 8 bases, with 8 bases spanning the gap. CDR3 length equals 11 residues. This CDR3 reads CASSSQMEAFF. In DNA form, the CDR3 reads TGTGCCAGCAGCTCCCAGATGGAAGCTTTCTTT. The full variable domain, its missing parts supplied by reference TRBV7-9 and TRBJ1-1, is DTGVSQNPRHKITKRGQNVTFRCDPISEHNRLYWYRQTLGQGPEFLTYFQNEAQLEKSRLLSDRFSAERPKGSFSTLEIQRTEQGDSAMYLCASSSQMEAFFGQGTRLTVV.

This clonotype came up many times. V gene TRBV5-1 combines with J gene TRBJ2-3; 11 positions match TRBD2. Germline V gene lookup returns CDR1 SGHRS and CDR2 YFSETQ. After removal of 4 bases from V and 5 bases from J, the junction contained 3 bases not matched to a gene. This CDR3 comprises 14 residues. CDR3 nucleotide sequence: TGCGCCAGCAGCATAGCGGGGGGGCGAGATACGCAGTATTTT. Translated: CASSIAGGRDTQYF.

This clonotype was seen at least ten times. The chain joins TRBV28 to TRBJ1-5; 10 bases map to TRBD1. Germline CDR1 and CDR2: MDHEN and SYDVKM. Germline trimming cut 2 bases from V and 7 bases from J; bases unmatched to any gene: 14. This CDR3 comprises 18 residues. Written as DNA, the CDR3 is TGTGCCAGCAGTTTACCGACACCCACGGGACAGGGGACCCAGCCCCAGCATTTT. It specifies CASSLPTPTGQGTQPQHF.

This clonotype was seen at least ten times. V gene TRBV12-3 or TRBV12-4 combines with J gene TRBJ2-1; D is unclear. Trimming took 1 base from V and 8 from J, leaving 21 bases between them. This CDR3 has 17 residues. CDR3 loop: CASSLGARAHSRDEQFF. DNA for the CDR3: TGTGCCAGCAGTTTAGGGGCTCGGGCTCATAGTAGGGATGAGCAGTTCTTC.

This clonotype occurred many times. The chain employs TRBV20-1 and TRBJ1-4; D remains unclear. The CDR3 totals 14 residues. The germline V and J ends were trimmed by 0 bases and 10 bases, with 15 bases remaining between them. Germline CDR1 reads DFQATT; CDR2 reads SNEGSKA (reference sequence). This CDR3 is CSARETTNSGKLFF. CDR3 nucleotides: TGCAGTGCTAGAGAAACCACGAACTCAGGAAAACTGTTTTTT.

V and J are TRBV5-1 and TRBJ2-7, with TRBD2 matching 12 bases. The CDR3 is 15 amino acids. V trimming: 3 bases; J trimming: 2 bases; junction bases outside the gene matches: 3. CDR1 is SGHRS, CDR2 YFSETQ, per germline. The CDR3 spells CASSSTSGGPYEQYF. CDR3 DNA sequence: TGCGCCAGCAGCTCAACTAGCGGGGGGCCCTACGAGCAGTACTTC.

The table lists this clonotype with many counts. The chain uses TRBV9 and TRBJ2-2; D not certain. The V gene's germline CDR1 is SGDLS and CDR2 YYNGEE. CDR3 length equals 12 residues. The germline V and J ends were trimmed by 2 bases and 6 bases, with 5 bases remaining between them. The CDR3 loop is CASSVPPGELFF. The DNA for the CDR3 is TGTGCCAGCAGCGTTCCCCCCGGGGAGCTGTTTTTT.

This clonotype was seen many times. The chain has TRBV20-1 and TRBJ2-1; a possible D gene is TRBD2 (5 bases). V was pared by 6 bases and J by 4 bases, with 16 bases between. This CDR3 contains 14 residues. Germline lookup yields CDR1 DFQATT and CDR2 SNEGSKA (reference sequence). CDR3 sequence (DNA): TGCAGTGCCCGGCCGCCGGACTTTTACAATGAGCAGTTCTTC. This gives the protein CSARPPDFYNEQFF.

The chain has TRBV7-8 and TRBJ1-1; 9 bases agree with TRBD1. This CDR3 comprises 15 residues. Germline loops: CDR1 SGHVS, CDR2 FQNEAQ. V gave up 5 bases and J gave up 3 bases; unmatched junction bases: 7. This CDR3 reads CASSIQGALHTEAFF. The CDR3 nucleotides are TGTGCCAGCAGCATACAGGGGGCCCTACACACTGAAGCTTTCTTT. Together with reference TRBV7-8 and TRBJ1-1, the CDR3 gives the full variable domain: GAGVSQSPRYKVAKRGQDVALRCDPISGHVSLFWYQQALGQGPEFLTYFQNEAQLDKSGLPSDRFFAERPEGSVSTLKIQRTQQEDSAVYLCASSIQGALHTEAFFGQGTRLTVV.